The clone carrying this TCR beta chain showed up just a few times. Thyroid surgery took place with no prior treatment in any patient. TCRdb re-called the PCR reads through MiXCR. Here the sample spans about 20,000 clones, roughly 36% being singletons. This specimen comes from a study of metastatic and nonmetastatic thyroid tumors. This CDR3 region has 15 residues. Germline V gene sequence: CDR1 SEHNR, CDR2 FQNEAQ (reference sequence). V shed 1 base and J shed 5 bases, with 15 bases lying between them. Sequencing used tumor tissue. The chain combines TRBV7-9 with TRBJ2-7, with a tentative D call TRBD1 (6 bases). The TCR was taken from a female donor with papillary thyroid cancer or a benign thyroid nodule (not recorded which). Some clones in this sample may be carry-over from other donors' samples. This chain's CDR3 is CASSLVGQGFNEQYF. The DNA of the CDR3 is TGTGCCAGCAGCTTAGTAGGTCAGGGGTTCAACGAGCAGTACTTC.